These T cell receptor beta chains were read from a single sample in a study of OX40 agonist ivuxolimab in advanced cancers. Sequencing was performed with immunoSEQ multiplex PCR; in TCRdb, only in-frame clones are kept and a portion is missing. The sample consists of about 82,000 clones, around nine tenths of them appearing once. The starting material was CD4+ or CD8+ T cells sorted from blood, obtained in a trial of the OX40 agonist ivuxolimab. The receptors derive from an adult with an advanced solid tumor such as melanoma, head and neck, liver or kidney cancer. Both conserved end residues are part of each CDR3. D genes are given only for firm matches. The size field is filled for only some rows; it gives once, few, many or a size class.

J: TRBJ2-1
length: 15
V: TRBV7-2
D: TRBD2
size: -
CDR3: CASSPRASGRNEQFF
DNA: TGTGCCAGCAGCCCCCGGGCTAGCGGGAGGAATGAGCAGTTCTTC

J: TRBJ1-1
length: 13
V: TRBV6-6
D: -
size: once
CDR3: CASTYGEGAEAFF
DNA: TGTGCCAGCACCTACGGGGAGGGAGCTGAAGCTTTCTTT

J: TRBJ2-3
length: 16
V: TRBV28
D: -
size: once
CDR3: CASSFGLASRTDTQYF
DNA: TGTGCCAGCAGTTTTGGGCTAGCGAGTCGCACAGATACGCAGTATTTT

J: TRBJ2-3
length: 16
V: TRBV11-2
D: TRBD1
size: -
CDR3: CASSRGTGLSTDTQYF
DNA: TGTGCCAGCAGCAGGGGGACAGGGCTAAGCACAGATACGCAGTATTTT

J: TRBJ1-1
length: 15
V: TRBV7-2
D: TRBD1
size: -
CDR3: CASSIRLTGSTEAFF
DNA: TGTGCCAGCAGCATCCGGCTGACAGGGAGCACTGAAGCTTTCTTT

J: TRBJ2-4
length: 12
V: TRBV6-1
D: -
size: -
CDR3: CASSEAGNIQYF
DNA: TGTGCCAGCAGTGAAGCTGGGAACATTCAGTACTTC

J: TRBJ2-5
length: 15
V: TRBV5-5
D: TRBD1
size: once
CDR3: CASSYLGTEQETQYF
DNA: TGTGCCAGCAGCTACCTCGGGACAGAACAAGAGACCCAGTACTTC

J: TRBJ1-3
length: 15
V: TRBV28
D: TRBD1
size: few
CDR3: CASSTSTGDGNTIYF
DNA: TGTGCCAGCAGTACATCGACAGGGGACGGAAACACCATATATTTT

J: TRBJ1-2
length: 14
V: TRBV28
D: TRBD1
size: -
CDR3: CASSLFDRGYGYTF
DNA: TGTGCCAGCAGTTTATTCGACAGGGGCTATGGCTACACCTTC

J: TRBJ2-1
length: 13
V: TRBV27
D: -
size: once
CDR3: CASSPGIGDEQFF
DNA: TGTGCCAGCAGTCCGGGAATAGGGGATGAGCAGTTCTTC

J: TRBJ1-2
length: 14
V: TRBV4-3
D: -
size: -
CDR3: CASSQAAGNYGYTF
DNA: TGCGCCAGCAGCCAAGCGGCGGGGAACTATGGCTACACCTTC

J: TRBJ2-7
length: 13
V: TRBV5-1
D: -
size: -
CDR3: CASREGGSYEQYF
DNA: TGCGCCAGCAGGGAGGGGGGCTCCTACGAGCAGTACTTC

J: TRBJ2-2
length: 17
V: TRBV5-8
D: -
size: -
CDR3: CASNFRQGTVNTGELFF
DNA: TGTGCCAGCAACTTTCGGCAAGGGACGGTGAACACCGGGGAGCTGTTTTTT

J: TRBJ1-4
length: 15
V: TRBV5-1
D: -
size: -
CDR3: CASSSQQGGNEKLFF
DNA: TGCGCCAGCAGCTCGCAACAGGGCGGTAACGAAAAACTGTTTTTT

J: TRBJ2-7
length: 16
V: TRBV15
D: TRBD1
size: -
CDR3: CATSRKGPGQGGEQYF
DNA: TGTGCCACCAGCAGAAAAGGGCCGGGACAGGGGGGCGAGCAGTACTTC

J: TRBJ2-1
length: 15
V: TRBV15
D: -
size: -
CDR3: CATSREVTGYNEQFF
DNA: TGTGCCACCAGCAGAGAGGTGACAGGCTACAATGAGCAGTTCTTC

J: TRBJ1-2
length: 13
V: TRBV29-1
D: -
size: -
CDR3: CSVGEGRDYGYTF
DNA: TGCAGCGTTGGTGAAGGGAGGGATTATGGCTACACCTTC

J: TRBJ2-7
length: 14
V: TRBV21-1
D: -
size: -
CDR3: CASSDWTGGYEQYF
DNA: TGTGCCAGCAGCGACTGGACAGGGGGCTACGAGCAGTACTTC

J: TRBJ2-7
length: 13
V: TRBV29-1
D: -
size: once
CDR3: CSAKVAGSYEQYF
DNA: TGCAGCGCGAAGGTGGCAGGGAGCTACGAGCAGTACTTC